Described below is a single T cell receptor beta chain sequence and its context. What it binds is unknown. The data belong to a study of T cells after posttransplantation cyclophosphamide. Method: immunoSEQ multiplex PCR; TCRdb's copy keeps in-frame clones and lacks some. The table includes about 32,000 clones, approximately 90% detected once. General study points: Later post-transplant blood repertoires were often dominated by donor CD8+ memory clones. Recipient CMV seropositivity and CMV reactivation strongly tracked TRB clonality.

V gave up 4 bases and J gave up 8 bases; unmatched junction bases: 4. This CDR3 region has 12 residues. Germline V gene lookup returns CDR1 SGHVS and CDR2 FNYEAQ. The V gene is TRBV7-6, the J gene TRBJ1-1; 7 bases agree with TRBD1. The sequence came from a woman aged 40 to 50 with a blood cancer, CMV-positive, and with a related stem cell donor. The sample comprised PBMCs. The CDR3 loop reads CASSSETGEAFF. The CDR3 region has the DNA TGTGCCAGCAGCTCCGAGACAGGGGAAGCTTTCTTT. The full variable domain, in which reference TRBV7-6 and TRBJ1-1 provide the parts outside the CDR3, is GAGVSQSPRYKVTKRGQDVALRCDPISGHVSLYWYRQALGQGPEFLTYFNYEAQQDKSGLPNDRFSAERPEGSISTLTIQRTEQRDSAMYRCASSSETGEAFFGQGTRLTVV.